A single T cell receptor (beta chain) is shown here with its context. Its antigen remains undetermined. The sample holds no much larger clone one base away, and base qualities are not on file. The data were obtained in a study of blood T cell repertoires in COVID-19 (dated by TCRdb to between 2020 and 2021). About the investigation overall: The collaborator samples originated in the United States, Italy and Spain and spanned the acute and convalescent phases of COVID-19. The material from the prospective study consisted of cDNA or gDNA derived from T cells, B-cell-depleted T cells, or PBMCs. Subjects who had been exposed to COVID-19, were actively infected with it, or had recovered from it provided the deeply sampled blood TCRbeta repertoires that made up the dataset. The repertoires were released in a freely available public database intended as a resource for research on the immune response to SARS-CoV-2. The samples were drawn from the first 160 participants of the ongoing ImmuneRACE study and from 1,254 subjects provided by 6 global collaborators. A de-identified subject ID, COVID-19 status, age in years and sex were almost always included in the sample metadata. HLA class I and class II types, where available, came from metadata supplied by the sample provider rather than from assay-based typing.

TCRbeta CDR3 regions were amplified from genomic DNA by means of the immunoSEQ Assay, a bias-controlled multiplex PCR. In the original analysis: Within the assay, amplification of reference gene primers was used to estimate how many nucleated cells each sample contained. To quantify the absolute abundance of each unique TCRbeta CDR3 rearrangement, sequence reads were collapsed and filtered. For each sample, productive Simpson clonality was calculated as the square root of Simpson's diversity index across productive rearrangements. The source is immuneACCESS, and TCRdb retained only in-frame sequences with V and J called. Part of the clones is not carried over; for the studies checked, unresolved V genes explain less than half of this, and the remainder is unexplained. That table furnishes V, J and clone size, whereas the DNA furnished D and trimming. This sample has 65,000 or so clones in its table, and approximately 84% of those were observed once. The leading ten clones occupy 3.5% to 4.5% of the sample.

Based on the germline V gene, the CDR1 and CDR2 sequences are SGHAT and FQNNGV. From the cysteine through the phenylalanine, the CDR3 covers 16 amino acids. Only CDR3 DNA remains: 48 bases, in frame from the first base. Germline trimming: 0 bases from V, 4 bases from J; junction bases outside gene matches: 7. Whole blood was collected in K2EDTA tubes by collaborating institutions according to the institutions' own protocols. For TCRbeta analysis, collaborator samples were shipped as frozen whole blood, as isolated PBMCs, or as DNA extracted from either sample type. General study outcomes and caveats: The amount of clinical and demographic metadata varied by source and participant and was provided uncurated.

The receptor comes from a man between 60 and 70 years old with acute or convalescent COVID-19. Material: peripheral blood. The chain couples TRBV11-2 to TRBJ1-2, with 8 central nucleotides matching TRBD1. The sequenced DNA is TGTGCCAGCAGCTTAGATCCATGGCAGGGGGCCTATGGCTACACCTTC. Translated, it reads CASSLDPWQGAYGYTF.